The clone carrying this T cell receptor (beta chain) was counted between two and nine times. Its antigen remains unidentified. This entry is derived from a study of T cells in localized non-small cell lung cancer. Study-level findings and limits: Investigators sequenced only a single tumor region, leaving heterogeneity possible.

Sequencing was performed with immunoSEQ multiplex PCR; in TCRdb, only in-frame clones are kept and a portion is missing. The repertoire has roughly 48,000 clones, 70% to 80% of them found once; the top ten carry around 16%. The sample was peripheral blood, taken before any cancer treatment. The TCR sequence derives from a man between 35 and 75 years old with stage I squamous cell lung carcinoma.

The CDR3 here is CASSILRREERNQPQHF. The CDR3 nucleotides are TGTGCCAGTAGTATACTGAGGAGGGAGGAAAGGAATCAGCCCCAGCATTTT. This rearrangement joins TRBV19 to TRBJ1-5; D not resolved. The CDR3 covers 17 residues. Germline values: CDR1 LNHDA, CDR2 SQIVND (reference sequence). V lost 2 bases and J lost 4, with 18 bases in between.